This T cell receptor (beta chain) was identified in a study of Ad26.COV2.S vaccination and SARS-CoV-2 variants. Study-wide results and limits: Individuals receiving vaccine had higher spike-specific TCR breadth than placebo recipients did. Across vaccine and placebo recipients, the breadth of non-spike TCRs was similar.

The repertoire was sequenced with immunoSEQ multiplex PCR; TCRdb's copy has only in-frame clones and lacks some. This sample yields roughly 350,000 clones, of which roughly 91% are seen a single time; about 3% belongs to the top ten. This clone was counted a single time. Its antigen is currently unknown. Germline-derived CDR1 and CDR2 are SGHNT and YYREEE (reference sequence). V trimming: 10 bases; J trimming: 2 bases; junction bases outside the gene matches: 6. CDR3 length equals 14 residues. Treatment: about 20 received Ad26.COV2.S at low or high dose, single or two shots; a few received placebo; per-sample allocation not given. On day 63 after the first injection, vaccine and placebo recipients gave samples. Boston hosted the donor, who was an adult aged 18-55 years.

Material: peripheral blood, obtained in a trial of Ad26.COV2.S vaccine versus placebo. The clonotype comes from a person between 18 and 65 years old who received the Ad26.COV2.S COVID-19 vaccine or a placebo. J is TRBJ1-6 and V is TRBV5-4, with 7 bases lining up with TRBD1. CDR3 protein: CAGSDRAYNSPLHF. CDR3 bases: TGTGCCGGCTCCGACAGGGCCTATAATTCACCCCTCCACTTT. Variable domain in full (rest from reference TRBV5-4 and TRBJ1-6): ETGVTQSPTHLIKTRGQQVTLRCSSQSGHNTVSWYQQALGQGPQFIFQYYREEENGRGNFPPRFSGLQFPNYSSELNVNALELDDSALYLCAGSDRAYNSPLHFGNGTRLTVT.